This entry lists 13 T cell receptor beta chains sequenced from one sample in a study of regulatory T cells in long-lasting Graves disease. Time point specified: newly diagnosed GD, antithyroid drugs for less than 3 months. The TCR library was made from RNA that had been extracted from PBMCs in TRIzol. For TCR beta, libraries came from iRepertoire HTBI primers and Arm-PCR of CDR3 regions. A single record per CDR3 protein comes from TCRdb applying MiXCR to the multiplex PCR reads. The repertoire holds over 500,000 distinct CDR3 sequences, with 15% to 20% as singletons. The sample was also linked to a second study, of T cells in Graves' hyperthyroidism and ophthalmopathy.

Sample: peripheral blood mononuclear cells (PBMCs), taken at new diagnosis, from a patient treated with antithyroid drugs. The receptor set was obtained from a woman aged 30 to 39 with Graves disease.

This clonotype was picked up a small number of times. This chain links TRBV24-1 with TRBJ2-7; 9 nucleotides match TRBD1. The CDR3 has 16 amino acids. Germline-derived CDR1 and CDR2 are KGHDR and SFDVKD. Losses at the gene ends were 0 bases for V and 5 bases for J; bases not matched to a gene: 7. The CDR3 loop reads CATSDLGDRVRDEQYF. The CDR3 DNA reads TGTGCCACCAGTGATTTGGGGGACAGGGTGAGGGACGAGCAGTACTTC.

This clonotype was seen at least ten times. CDR3 in DNA: TGTGCCAGCAGTTTTAATCAGGGATTGAACACTGAAGCTTTCTTT. Translated: CASSFNQGLNTEAFF. The chain carries TRBV12-3 or TRBV12-4 and TRBJ1-1, with D perhaps TRBD1 (5 bases). Trimming cost V 3 bases and J 0 bases, with 11 bases left between them. The CDR3 is made up of 15 amino acids.

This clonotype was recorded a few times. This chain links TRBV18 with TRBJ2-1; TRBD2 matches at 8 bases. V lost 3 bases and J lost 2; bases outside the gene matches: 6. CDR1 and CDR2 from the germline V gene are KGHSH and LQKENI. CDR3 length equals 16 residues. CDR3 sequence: CASSPPAGGPYNEQFF. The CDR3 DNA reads TGTGCCAGCTCACCCCCGGCGGGAGGCCCCTACAATGAGCAGTTCTTC.

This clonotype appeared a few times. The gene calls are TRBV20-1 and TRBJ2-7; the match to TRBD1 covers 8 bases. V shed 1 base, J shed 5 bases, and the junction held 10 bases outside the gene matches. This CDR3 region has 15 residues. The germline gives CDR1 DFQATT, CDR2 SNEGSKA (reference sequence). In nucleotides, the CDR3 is TGCAGTGCTAGAGGAAGCACAGGGACAGGCAACGAGCAGTACTTC. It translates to CSARGSTGTGNEQYF.

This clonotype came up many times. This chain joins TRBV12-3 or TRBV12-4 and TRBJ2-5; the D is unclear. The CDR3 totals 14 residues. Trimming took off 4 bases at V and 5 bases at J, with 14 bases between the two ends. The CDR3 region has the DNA TGTGCCAGCAGTTGGGAATCGAGCCACGAGACCCAGTACTTC. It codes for CASSWESSHETQYF.

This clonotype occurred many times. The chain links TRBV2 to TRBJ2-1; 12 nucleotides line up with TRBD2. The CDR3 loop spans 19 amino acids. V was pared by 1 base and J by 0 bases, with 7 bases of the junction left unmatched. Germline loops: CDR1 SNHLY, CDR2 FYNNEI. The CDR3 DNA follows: TGTGCCAGCAGTGAAGTAACGGCACTAGCGGGAGGCTCCTACAATGAGCAGTTCTTC. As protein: CASSEVTALAGGSYNEQFF.

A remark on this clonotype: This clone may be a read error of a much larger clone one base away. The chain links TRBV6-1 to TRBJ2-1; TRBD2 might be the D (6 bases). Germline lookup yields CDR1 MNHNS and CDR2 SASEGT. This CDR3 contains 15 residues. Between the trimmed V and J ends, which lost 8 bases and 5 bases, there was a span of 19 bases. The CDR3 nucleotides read TGTGCCAGCGGGATCAACCCTAGCGCTCACAATGAGCAGTTCTTC. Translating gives CASGINPSAHNEQFF.

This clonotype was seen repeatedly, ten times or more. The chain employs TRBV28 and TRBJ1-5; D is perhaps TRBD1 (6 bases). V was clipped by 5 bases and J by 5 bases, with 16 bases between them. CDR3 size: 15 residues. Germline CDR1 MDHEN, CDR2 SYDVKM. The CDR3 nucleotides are TGTGCCAGCAGTCAGCTGACAGGATCGTATCAGCCCCAGCATTTT. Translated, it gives CASSQLTGSYQPQHF.

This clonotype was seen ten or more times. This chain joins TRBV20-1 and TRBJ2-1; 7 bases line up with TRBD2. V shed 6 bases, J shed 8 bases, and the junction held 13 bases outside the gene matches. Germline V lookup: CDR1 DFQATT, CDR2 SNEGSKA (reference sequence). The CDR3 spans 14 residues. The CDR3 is CSAGTISSAHEQFF. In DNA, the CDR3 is TGCAGTGCCGGGACTATCTCCAGCGCCCATGAGCAGTTCTTC.

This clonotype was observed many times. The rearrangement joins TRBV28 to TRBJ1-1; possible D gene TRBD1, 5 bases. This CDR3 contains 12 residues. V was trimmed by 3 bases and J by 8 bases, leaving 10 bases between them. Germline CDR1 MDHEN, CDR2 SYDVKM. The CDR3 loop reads CASSFRGREAFF. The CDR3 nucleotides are TGTGCCAGCAGTTTTAGGGGCAGGGAAGCTTTCTTT. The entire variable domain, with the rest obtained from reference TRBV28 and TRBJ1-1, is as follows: DVKVTQSSRYLVKRTGEKVFLECVQDMDHENMFWYRQDPGLGLRLIYFSYDVKMKEKGDIPEGYSVSREKKERFSLILESASTNQTSMYLCASSFRGREAFFGQGTRLTVV.

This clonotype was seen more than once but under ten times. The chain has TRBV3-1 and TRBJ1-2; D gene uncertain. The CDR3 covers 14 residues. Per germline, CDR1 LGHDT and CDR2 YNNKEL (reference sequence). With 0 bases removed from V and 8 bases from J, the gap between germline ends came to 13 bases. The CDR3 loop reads CASSQEGQWKGYTF. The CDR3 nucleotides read TGTGCCAGCAGCCAAGAGGGTCAGTGGAAAGGCTACACCTTC.

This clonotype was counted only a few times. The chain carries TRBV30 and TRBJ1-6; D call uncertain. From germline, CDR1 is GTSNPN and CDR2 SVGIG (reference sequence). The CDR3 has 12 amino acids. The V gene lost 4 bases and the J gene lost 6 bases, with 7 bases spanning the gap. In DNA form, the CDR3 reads TGTGCCTGGAACCGCGCTAATTCACCCCTCCACTTT. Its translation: CAWNRANSPLHF. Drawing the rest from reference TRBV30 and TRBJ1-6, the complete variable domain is SQTIHQWPATLVQPVGSPLSLECTVEGTSNPNLYWYRQAAGRGLQLLFYSVGIGQISSEVPQNLSASRPQDRQFILSSKKLLLSDSGFYLCAWNRANSPLHFGNGTRLTVT.

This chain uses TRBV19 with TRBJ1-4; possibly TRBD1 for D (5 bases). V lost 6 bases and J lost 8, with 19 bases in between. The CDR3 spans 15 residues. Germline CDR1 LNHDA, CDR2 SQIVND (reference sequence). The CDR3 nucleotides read TGTGCCAGTAGCCCCTTAGCCGGACAAGACGAAAAACTGTTTTTT. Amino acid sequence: CASSPLAGQDEKLFF.